This is a list of T cell receptor beta chains from one sample in a study of blood T cell repertoires in COVID-19. Sequencing used immunoSEQ multiplex PCR; TCRdb keeps in-frame clones, though not all of them. This table holds 150,000 to 200,000 clones, under 90% found once. Sequencing was performed on peripheral blood. The receptors were gathered from a woman of 80 years or more with acute or convalescent COVID-19. Both conserved end residues are part of each CDR3. A D gene is named only where the DNA matches it firmly. Not every row has a clone size; where given, it reads once, few, many or a size class.

v_gene	abundance	d_gene	j_gene	CDR3aa	CDR3nt
TRBV25-1	once	.	TRBJ1-1	CASSPIGGNTEAFF	TGTGCCAGCAGTCCTATCGGGGGAAACACTGAAGCTTTCTTT
TRBV5-3	once	TRBD2	TRBJ2-7	CARSAWDYLAYF	TGTGCCAGAAGCGCCTGGGACTACTTAGCGTACTTC
TRBV24-1	few	TRBD2	TRBJ2-2	CATSVGGSDGTRELFF	TGTGCCACCAGTGTCGGGGGGTCCGATGGGACCCGGGAGCTGTTTTTT
TRBV11-2	.	TRBD2	TRBJ2-2	CASSWASGVTGELFF	TGTGCCAGCAGCTGGGCTAGCGGGGTCACCGGGGAGCTGTTTTTT
TRBV28	.	TRBD1	TRBJ1-1	CASSFPTGGLNTEAFF	TGTGCCAGCAGTTTCCCGACAGGGGGCTTGAACACTGAAGCTTTCTTT
TRBV27	few	TRBD1	TRBJ1-4	CASSSRDRGANEKLFF	TGTGCCAGCAGTTCCCGGGACAGGGGAGCTAATGAAAAACTGTTTTTT
TRBV27	.	TRBD1	TRBJ1-5	CASSEWGQGSQPQHF	TGTGCCAGCAGTGAGTGGGGACAGGGAAGTCAGCCCCAGCATTTT
TRBV12-3/TRBV12-4	.	.	TRBJ2-7	CASTMGGEQYF	TGTGCCAGCACTATGGGGGGCGAGCAGTACTTC
TRBV10-3	once	.	TRBJ2-7	CATKGGGAEQYF	TGTGCCACCAAGGGGGGGGGTGCTGAGCAGTACTTC
TRBV9	.	.	TRBJ2-1	CASSAQGVGVTEQFF	TGTGCCAGCAGCGCACAAGGCGTCGGGGTTACTGAGCAGTTCTTC
TRBV5-1	once	.	TRBJ1-1	CASSLELAGRGTEAFF	TGCGCCAGCAGCTTGGAGTTAGCGGGCCGGGGCACTGAAGCTTTCTTT
TRBV4-3	.	.	TRBJ1-1	CASSHGGARTEAFF	TGCGCCAGCAGCCACGGGGGGGCTCGGACTGAAGCTTTCTTT
TRBV4-3	once	TRBD1	TRBJ2-1	CASSQVITGGSKNNEQFF	TGCGCCAGCAGCCAAGTTATCACAGGGGGATCCAAGAACAATGAGCAGTTCTTC
TRBV11-3	.	.	TRBJ2-2	CASSLRGTGELFF	TGTGCCAGCAGCCTCCGGGGGACCGGGGAGCTGTTTTTT
TRBV4-3	.	TRBD2	TRBJ2-2	CASSQGATSGNTGELFF	TGCGCCAGCAGCCAAGGTGCGACTAGCGGAAACACCGGGGAGCTGTTTTTT
TRBV28	once	.	TRBJ2-3	CASSYDGGFTDTQYF	TGTGCCAGCAGTTATGACGGGGGTTTCACAGATACGCAGTATTTT
TRBV7-2	.	.	TRBJ1-5	CASSLGISNQPQHF	TGTGCCAGCAGCTTAGGTATCAGCAATCAGCCCCAGCATTTT
TRBV5-1	.	.	TRBJ1-1	CASSSGQIGAEAFF	TGCGCCAGCAGCAGCGGACAGATAGGCGCTGAAGCTTTCTTT
TRBV7-8	.	.	TRBJ1-4	CASSLVGGGPFRTNEKLFF	TGTGCCAGCAGCTTAGTAGGCGGGGGCCCCTTCCGTACTAATGAAAAACTGTTTTTT
TRBV9	.	TRBD2	TRBJ2-1	CASSVGGLAGGPWEQFF	TGTGCCAGCAGCGTAGGGGGTTTAGCGGGAGGGCCTTGGGAGCAGTTCTTC
TRBV14	.	TRBD1	TRBJ1-5	CASSHMGQGGSNQPQHF	TGTGCCAGCAGCCACATGGGACAGGGGGGGAGCAATCAGCCCCAGCATTTT
TRBV7-2	.	TRBD2	TRBJ2-1	CASSLSPPRLAVSGEQFF	TGTGCCAGCAGCTTATCCCCCCCGAGGCTAGCGGTCTCGGGGGAGCAGTTCTTC
TRBV6-1	.	.	TRBJ1-5	CASSEAGRVGNQPQHF	TGTGCCAGCAGTGAAGCAGGCAGGGTTGGCAATCAGCCCCAGCATTTT
TRBV18	.	.	TRBJ1-5	CASSPQYGVEQPQHF	TGTGCCAGCTCACCACAATACGGGGTCGAACAGCCCCAGCATTTT
TRBV5-4	.	TRBD1	TRBJ1-1	CASSRGQVNTEAFF	TGTGCCAGCAGCCGGGGACAGGTGAACACTGAAGCTTTCTTT
TRBV5-4	.	TRBD2	TRBJ2-5	CASRVTSGQETQYF	TGTGCCAGCAGGGTGACTAGCGGCCAAGAGACCCAGTACTTC
TRBV30	.	TRBD1	TRBJ1-2	CAWSLGQGHGYTF	TGTGCCTGGAGTCTTGGACAGGGCCATGGCTACACCTTC
TRBV19	.	.	TRBJ1-5	CASSIERGGQPQHF	TGTGCCAGTAGTATAGAACGGGGAGGGCAGCCCCAGCATTTT
TRBV7-6	.	TRBD2	TRBJ2-3	CASSPKGLLAASTDTQYF	TGTGCCAGCAGCCCAAAAGGGTTACTAGCGGCTAGCACAGATACGCAGTATTTT
TRBV5-5	.	TRBD2	TRBJ2-7	CASSLRGAGVIYEQYF	TGTGCCAGCAGCTTGCGAGGGGCGGGAGTAATCTACGAGCAGTACTTC
TRBV2	.	.	TRBJ1-4	CASSEGNSRNEKLFF	TGTGCCAGCAGTGAAGGGAACAGCCGTAATGAAAAACTGTTTTTT
TRBV9	.	TRBD1	TRBJ1-2	CASSANDRGAGYTF	TGTGCCAGCAGCGCCAATGACAGGGGGGCTGGCTACACCTTC
TRBV2	once	TRBD2	TRBJ2-3	CASSEGLAGFTDTQYF	TGTGCCAGCAGTGAAGGCCTAGCGGGTTTCACAGATACGCAGTATTTT
TRBV3-1/TRBV3-2	.	.	TRBJ2-7	CASSQGPRSGQYF	TGTGCCAGCAGCCAAGGGCCCCGATCAGGGCAGTACTTC
TRBV5-1	.	TRBD1	TRBJ1-2	CASSPDRETTSYTF	TGCGCCAGCAGCCCTGACAGGGAAACCACGAGCTACACCTTC
TRBV19	.	.	TRBJ1-5	CASKGWEVGGNQPQHF	TGTGCCAGTAAGGGGTGGGAAGTAGGGGGCAATCAGCCCCAGCATTTT
TRBV19	.	.	TRBJ1-1	CASSISTGTPNTEAFF	TGTGCCAGTAGTATTTCTACCGGGACACCAAACACTGAAGCTTTCTTT
TRBV5-6	.	.	TRBJ1-2	CASSPNRDRGYTF	TGTGCCAGCAGCCCGAACAGGGATCGGGGCTACACCTTC
TRBV9	.	.	TRBJ1-1	CASSVDSGGIITEAFF	TGTGCCAGCAGCGTAGACTCAGGAGGGATTATCACTGAAGCTTTCTTT
TRBV6-1	.	TRBD1	TRBJ1-2	CASSGTGGAKWVNGYTF	TGTGCCAGCAGTGGGACAGGGGGCGCGAAGTGGGTTAATGGCTACACCTTC
TRBV9	.	TRBD2	TRBJ2-6	CASSTGLAGANGANVLTF	TGTGCCAGCAGCACAGGACTAGCGGGAGCGAACGGGGCCAACGTCCTGACTTTC
TRBV30	.	TRBD1	TRBJ2-7	CAWSAPGQSSYEQYF	TGTGCCTGGAGCGCCCCGGGACAGAGCTCCTACGAGCAGTACTTC
TRBV6-5	.	TRBD1	TRBJ1-1	CASQGGPGREAFF	TGTGCCTCCCAGGGGGGACCGGGCCGTGAAGCTTTCTTT
TRBV3-1/TRBV3-2	.	.	TRBJ1-6	CASSQAVNSPLHF	TGTGCCAGCAGCCAAGCAGTTAATTCACCCCTCCACTTT
TRBV6-4	.	TRBD1	TRBJ1-2	CASRRGQAINYGYTF	TGTGCCAGCAGGAGAGGACAGGCTATTAACTATGGCTACACCTTC
TRBV9	.	.	TRBJ1-2	CASSVDLGDYGYTF	TGTGCCAGCAGCGTAGATCTAGGGGACTATGGCTACACCTTC
TRBV11-2	.	.	TRBJ2-5	CASSLFGRETQYF	TGTGCCAGCAGCCTTTTTGGGCGAGAGACCCAGTACTTC
TRBV6-5	few	TRBD1	TRBJ1-1	CASGDRMNTEAFF	TGTGCCAGCGGGGACAGGATGAACACTGAAGCTTTCTTT
TRBV9	.	TRBD1	TRBJ2-7	CASSVGTGGSFEQYF	TGTGCCAGCAGCGTAGGGACAGGGGGGAGCTTCGAGCAGTACTTC
TRBV6-6	once	TRBD2	TRBJ2-2	CASSPRTSGGPFANTGELFF	TGTGCCAGCAGTCCGCGGACTAGCGGGGGGCCATTCGCGAACACCGGGGAGCTGTTTTTT
TRBV7-8	.	.	TRBJ2-1	CASSLVRVRDEQFF	TGTGCCAGCAGCTTAGTCAGGGTCCGGGATGAGCAGTTCTTC
TRBV14	.	TRBD1	TRBJ2-1	CASSPTGQGARNEQFF	TGTGCCAGCAGTCCCACGGGACAGGGGGCTAGGAATGAGCAGTTCTTC
TRBV7-6	.	TRBD1	TRBJ2-5	CASSRTTGGGETQYF	TGTGCCAGCAGCCGAACGACAGGGGGAGGAGAGACCCAGTACTTC
TRBV6-5	.	.	TRBJ2-2	CASTLGTPNTGELFF	TGTGCCAGCACCTTAGGGACACCCAACACCGGGGAGCTGTTTTTT
TRBV9	.	.	TRBJ2-3	CASSRTPFGGGTDTQYF	TGTGCCAGCAGCCGAACCCCTTTTGGCGGGGGCACAGATACGCAGTATTTT
TRBV3-1/TRBV3-2	.	TRBD1	TRBJ1-2	CASSQDRGVGGYTF	TGTGCCAGCAGCCAGGACAGGGGCGTAGGTGGCTACACCTTC
TRBV11-3	.	.	TRBJ1-6	CASSLGVRGSPLHF	TGTGCCAGCAGCTTAGGAGTCAGGGGTTCACCCCTCCACTTT
TRBV2	few	.	TRBJ1-1	CASTRTVNTEAFF	TGTGCCAGCACTCGGACAGTGAACACTGAAGCTTTCTTT
TRBV3-1/TRBV3-2	.	.	TRBJ2-5	CASSQDLGGRETQYF	TGTGCCAGCAGCCAAGATCTGGGGGGACGAGAGACCCAGTACTTC